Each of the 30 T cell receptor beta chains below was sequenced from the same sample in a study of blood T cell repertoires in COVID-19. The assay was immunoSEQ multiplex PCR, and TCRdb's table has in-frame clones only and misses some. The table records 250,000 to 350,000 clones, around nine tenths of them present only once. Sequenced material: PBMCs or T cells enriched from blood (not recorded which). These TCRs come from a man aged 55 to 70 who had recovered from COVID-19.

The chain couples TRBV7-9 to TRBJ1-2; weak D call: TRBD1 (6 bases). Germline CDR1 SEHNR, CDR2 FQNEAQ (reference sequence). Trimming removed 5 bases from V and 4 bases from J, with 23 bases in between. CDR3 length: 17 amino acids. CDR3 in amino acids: CASSPTRGAGRRYGYTF. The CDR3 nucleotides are TGTGCCAGCAGCCCAACGCGGGGGGCGGGGAGACGCTATGGCTACACCTTC. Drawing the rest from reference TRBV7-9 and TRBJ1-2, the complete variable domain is DTGVSQNPRHKITKRGQNVTFRCDPISEHNRLYWYRQTLGQGPEFLTYFQNEAQLEKSRLLSDRFSAERPKGSFSTLEIQRTEQGDSAMYLCASSPTRGAGRRYGYTFGSGTRLTVV.

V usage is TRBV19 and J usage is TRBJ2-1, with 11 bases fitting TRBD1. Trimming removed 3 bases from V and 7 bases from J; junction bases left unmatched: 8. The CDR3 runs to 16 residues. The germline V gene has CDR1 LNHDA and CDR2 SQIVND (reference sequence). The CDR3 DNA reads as TGTGCCAGTAGTATCCCTAGGACAGGGGGCAGGAATGAGCAGTTCTTC. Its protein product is CASSIPRTGGRNEQFF.

The CDR3 loop is CASSLSPVETQYF. As DNA, the CDR3 is TGTGCCAGCTCACTATCCCCAGTCGAGACCCAGTACTTC. The chain links TRBV18 to TRBJ2-5; D uncertain. Trimming cost V 4 bases and J 5 bases, with 11 bases left between them. In germline, CDR1 is KGHSH, CDR2 LQKENI. This CDR3 spans 13 amino acids.

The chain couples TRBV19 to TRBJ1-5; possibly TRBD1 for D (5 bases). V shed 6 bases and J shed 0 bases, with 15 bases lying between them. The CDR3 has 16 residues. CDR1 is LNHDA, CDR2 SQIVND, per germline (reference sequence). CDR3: CASRGGEIYSNQPQHF. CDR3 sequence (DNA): TGTGCCAGTAGGGGGGGTGAGATCTATAGCAATCAGCCCCAGCATTTT.

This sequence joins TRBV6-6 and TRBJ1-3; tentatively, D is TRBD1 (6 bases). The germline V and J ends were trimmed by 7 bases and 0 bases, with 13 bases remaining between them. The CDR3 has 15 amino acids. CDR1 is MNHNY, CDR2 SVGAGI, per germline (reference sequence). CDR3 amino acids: CASTKQGYSGNTIYF. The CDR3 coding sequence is TGTGCCAGCACAAAACAGGGCTACTCTGGAAACACCATATATTTT.

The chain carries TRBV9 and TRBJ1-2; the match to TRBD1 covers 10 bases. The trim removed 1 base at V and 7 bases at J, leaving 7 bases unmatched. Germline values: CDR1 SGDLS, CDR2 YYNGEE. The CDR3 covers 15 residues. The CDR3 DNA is TGTGCCAGCAGCGTATATGACAGGGGGCAAACTGGCTACACCTTC. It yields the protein CASSVYDRGQTGYTF.

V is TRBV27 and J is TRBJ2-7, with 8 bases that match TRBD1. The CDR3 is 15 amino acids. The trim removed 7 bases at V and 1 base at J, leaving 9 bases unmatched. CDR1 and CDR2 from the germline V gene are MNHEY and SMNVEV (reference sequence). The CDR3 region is CASKESGTGSYEQYF. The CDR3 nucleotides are TGTGCCAGCAAAGAGTCCGGGACAGGTTCCTACGAGCAGTACTTC.

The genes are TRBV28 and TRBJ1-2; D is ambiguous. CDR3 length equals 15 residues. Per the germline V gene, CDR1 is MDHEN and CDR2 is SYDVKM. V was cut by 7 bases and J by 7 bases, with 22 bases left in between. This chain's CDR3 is CASTEFSRTLFGYTF. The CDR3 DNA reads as TGTGCCAGCACCGAATTTTCTCGAACGCTATTTGGCTACACCTTC.

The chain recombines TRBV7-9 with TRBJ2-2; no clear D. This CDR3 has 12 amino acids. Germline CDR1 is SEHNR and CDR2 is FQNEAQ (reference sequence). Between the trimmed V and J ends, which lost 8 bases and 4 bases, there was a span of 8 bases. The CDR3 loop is CASRGGTGELFF. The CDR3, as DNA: TGTGCCAGCCGAGGTGGCACCGGGGAGCTGTTTTTT. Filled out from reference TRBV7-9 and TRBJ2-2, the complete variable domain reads DTGVSQNPRHKITKRGQNVTFRCDPISEHNRLYWYRQTLGQGPEFLTYFQNEAQLEKSRLLSDRFSAERPKGSFSTLEIQRTEQGDSAMYLCASRGGTGELFFGEGSRLTVL.

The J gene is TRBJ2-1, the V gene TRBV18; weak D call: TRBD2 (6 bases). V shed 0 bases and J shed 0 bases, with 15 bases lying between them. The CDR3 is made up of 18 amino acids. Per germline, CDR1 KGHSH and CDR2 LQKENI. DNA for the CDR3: TGTGCCAGCTCACCACCAGTGGGTCGGGGGAGCTCCTACAATGAGCAGTTCTTC. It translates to CASSPPVGRGSSYNEQFF.

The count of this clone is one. This chain's CDR3 is CASSSGVSNSPLHF. The CDR3 DNA is TGTGCCAGCAGCTCGGGGGTGTCCAATTCACCCCTCCACTTT. The chain links TRBV7-9 to TRBJ1-6, with D perhaps TRBD1 (5 bases). Germline V lookup: CDR1 SEHNR, CDR2 FQNEAQ (reference sequence). The length of the CDR3 is 14 residues. Between the trimmed V and J ends, which lost 4 bases and 7 bases, there was a span of 11 bases.

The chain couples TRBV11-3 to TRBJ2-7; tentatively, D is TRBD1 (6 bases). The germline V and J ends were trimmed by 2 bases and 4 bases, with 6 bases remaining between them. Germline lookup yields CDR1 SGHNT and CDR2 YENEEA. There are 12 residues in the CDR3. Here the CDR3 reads CASSLQGYEQYF. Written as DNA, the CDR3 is TGTGCCAGCAGCTTACAGGGGTACGAGCAGTACTTC. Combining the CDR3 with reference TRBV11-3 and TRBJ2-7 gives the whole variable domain EAGVVQSPRYKIIEKKQPVAFWCNPISGHNTLYWYLQNLGQGPELLIRYENEEAVDDSQLPKDRFSAERLKGVDSTLKIQPAELGDSAVYLCASSLQGYEQYFGPGTRLTVT.

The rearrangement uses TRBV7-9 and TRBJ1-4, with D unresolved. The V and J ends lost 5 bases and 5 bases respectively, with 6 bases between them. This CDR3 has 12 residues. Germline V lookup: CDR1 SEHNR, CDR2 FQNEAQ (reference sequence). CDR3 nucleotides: TGTGCCAGCAGCGGGAGAAATGAAAAACTGTTTTTT. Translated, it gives CASSGRNEKLFF.

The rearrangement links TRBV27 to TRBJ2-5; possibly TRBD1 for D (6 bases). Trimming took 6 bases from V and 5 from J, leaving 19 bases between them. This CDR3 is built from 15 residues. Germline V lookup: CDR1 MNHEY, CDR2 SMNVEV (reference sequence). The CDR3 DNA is TGTGCCAGCAGCCGTCGGGACATCTCGGACGAGACCCAGTACTTC. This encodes CASSRRDISDETQYF.

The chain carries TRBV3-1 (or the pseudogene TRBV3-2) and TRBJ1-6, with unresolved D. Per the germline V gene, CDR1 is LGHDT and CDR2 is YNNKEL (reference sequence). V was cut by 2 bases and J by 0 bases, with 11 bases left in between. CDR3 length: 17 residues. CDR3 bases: TGTGCCAGCAGCCAACTGGCGGTAAGCTCCTATAATTCACCCCTCCACTTT. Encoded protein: CASSQLAVSSYNSPLHF.

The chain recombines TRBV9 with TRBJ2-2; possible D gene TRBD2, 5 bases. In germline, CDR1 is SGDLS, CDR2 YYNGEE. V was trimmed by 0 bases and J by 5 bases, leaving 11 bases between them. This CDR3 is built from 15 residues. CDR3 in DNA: TGTGCCAGCAGCGTAGTTGAGGGTCCGACCGGGGAGCTGTTTTTT. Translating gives CASSVVEGPTGELFF.

DNA for the CDR3: TGCGCCACATCATTAGACAGGGGGAGTAATTCACCCCTCCACTTT. Protein sequence: CATSLDRGSNSPLHF. The chain carries TRBV5-1 and TRBJ1-6, with TRBD1 matching 9 bases. This CDR3 contains 15 residues. CDR1 and CDR2 from the germline V gene are SGHRS and YFSETQ. Unmatched junction bases numbered 10, after V lost 9 bases and J lost 6 bases.

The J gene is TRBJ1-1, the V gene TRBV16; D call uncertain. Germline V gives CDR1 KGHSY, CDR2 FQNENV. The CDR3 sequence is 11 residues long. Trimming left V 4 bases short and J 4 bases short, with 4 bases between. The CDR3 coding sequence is TGTGCCAGCAGCCTTCGCACTGAAGCTTTCTTT. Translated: CASSLRTEAFF.

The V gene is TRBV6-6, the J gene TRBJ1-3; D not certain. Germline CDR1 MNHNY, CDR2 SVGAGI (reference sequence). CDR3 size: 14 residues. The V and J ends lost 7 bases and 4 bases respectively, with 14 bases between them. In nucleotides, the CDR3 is TGTGCCAGCACTGAGGCAAACCCCGGAAACACCATATATTTT. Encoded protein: CASTEANPGNTIYF.

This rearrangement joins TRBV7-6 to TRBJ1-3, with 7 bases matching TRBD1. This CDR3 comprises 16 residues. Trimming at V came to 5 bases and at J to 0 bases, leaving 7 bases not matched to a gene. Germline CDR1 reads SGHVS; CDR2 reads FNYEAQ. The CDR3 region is CASSARQGSSGNTIYF. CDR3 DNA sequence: TGTGCCAGCAGCGCGAGACAGGGAAGCTCTGGAAACACCATATATTTT.

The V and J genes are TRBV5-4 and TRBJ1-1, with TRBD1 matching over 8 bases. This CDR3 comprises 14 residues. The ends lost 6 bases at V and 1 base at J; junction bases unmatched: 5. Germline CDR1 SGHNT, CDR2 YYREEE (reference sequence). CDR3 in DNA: TGTGCCAGCAACAAACAGGGGGGGAACACTGAAGCTTTCTTT. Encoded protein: CASNKQGGNTEAFF. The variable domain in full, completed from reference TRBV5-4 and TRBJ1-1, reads ETGVTQSPTHLIKTRGQQVTLRCSSQSGHNTVSWYQQALGQGPQFIFQYYREEENGRGNFPPRFSGLQFPNYSSELNVNALELDDSALYLCASNKQGGNTEAFFGQGTRLTVV.

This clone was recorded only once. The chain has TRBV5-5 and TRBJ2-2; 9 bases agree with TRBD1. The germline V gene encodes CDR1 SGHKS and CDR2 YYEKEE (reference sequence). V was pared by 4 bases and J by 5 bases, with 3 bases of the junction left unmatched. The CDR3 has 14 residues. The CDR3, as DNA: TGTGCCAGCAGCCCGACAGGGGGGACCGGGGAGCTGTTTTTT. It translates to CASSPTGGTGELFF. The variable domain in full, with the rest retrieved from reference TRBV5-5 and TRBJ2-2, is DAGVTQSPTHLIKTRGQQVTLRCSPISGHKSVSWYQQVLGQGPQFIFQYYEKEERGRGNFPDRFSARQFPNYSSELNVNALLLGDSALYLCASSPTGGTGELFFGEGSRLTVL.

CDR3 residues: CASLRGGYGYTF. The CDR3 bases are TGTGCCAGCCTTCGGGGGGGCTATGGCTACACCTTC. V and J are TRBV27 and TRBJ1-2; tentative D call: TRBD1 (5 bases). Germline V gene sequence: CDR1 MNHEY, CDR2 SMNVEV (reference sequence). There are 12 residues in the CDR3. The V gene lost 8 bases and the J gene lost 4 bases, with 11 bases spanning the gap.

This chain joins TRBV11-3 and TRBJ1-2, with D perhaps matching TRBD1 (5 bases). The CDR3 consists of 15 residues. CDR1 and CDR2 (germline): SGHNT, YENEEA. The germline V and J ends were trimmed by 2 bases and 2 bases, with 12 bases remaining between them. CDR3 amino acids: CASSLSFSGNYGYTF. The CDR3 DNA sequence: TGTGCCAGCAGCTTAAGCTTCTCAGGGAACTATGGCTACACCTTC.

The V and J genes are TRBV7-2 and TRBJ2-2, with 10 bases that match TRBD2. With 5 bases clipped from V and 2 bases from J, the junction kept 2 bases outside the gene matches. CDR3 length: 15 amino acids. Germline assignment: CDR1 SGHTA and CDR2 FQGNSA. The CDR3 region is CASSRTSGNTGELFF. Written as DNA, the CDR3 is TGTGCCAGCAGCCGGACTAGCGGAAACACCGGGGAGCTGTTTTTT. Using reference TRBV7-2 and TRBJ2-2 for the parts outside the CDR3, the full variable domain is GAGVSQSPSNKVTEKGKDVELRCDPISGHTALYWYRQSLGQGLEFLIYFQGNSAPDKSGLPSDRFSAERTGGSVSTLTIQRTQQEDSAVYLCASSRTSGNTGELFFGEGSRLTVL.

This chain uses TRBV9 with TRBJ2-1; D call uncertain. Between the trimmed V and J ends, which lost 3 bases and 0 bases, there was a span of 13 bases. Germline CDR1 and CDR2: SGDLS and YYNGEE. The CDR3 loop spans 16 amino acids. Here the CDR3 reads CASSAPSTSSYNEQFF. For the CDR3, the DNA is TGTGCCAGCAGCGCCCCATCTACGAGCTCCTACAATGAGCAGTTCTTC.

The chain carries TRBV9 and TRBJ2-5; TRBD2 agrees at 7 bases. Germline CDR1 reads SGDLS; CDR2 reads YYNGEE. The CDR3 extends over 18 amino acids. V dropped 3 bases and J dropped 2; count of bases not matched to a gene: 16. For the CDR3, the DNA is TGTGCCAGCAGCGACCACTACCTTGGGGGGGAAAAGCAAGAGACCCAGTACTTC. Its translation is CASSDHYLGGEKQETQYF.

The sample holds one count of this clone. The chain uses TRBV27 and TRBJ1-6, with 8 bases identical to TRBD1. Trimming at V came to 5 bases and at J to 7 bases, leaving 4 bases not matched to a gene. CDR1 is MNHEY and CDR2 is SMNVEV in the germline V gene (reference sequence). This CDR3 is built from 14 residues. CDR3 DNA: TGTGCCAGCAGTCCGACAGGGGAAAATTCACCCCTCCACTTT. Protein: CASSPTGENSPLHF.

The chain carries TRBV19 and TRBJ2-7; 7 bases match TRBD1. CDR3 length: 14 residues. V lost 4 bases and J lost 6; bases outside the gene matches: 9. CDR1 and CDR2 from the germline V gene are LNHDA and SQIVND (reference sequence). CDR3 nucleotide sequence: TGTGCCAGTAGTACACGACAGGGTCGCACCGAGCAGTACTTC. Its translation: CASSTRQGRTEQYF. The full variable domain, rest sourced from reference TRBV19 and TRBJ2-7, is DGGITQSPKYLFRKEGQNVTLSCEQNLNHDAMYWYRQDPGQGLRLIYYSQIVNDFQKGDIAEGYSVSREKKESFPLTVTSAQKNPTAFYLCASSTRQGRTEQYFGPGTRLTVT.

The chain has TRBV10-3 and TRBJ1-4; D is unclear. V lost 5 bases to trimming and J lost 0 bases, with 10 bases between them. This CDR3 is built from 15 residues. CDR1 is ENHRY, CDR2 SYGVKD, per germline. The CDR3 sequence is CAISPRQATNEKLFF. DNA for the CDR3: TGTGCCATCAGTCCCAGACAAGCAACTAATGAAAAACTGTTTTTT.